The rows below give T cell receptor beta chains drawn from one sample of a study of beta chain features in type 1 diabetes. Profiled with immunoSEQ multiplex PCR; TCRdb holds only in-frame clones, not every one. Among hundreds of thousands of clones, around 15% were seen once, and the ten largest hold about 0.097%. What was sequenced was naive CD4+ T cells from blood. Receptors originate from a man aged 18 to 29 in good health. Both conserved end residues are part of each CDR3. The D gene is left open where the match is weak. A clone size is listed for some rows: how often the clone was seen (once, few, many), or a class if it is expanded.

>-|TRBV7-9|few|TRBJ1-1
TGTGCCAGCAGCTCCAGACAGTCTCAGGAAAAACACACTGAAGCTTTCTTT
CASSSRQSQEKHTEAFF
>TRBD1|TRBV7-9|few|TRBJ2-1
TGTGCCAGCAGCTTGGGACAGGGAGGACAGAGGAATGAGCAGTTCTTC
CASSLGQGGQRNEQFF
>-|TRBV4-1|-|TRBJ2-7
TGCGCCAGCAGCCAAGATTGGGGGTCCTACGAGCAGTACTTC
CASSQDWGSYEQYF
>-|TRBV18|few|TRBJ1-5
TGTGCCAGCTCACGGACAGATAATAGCAATCAGCCCCAGCATTTT
CASSRTDNSNQPQHF
>TRBD1|TRBV28|-|TRBJ2-7
TGTGCCAGCAGTTTACCAGGGGGCGCGGGAGAGCAGTACTTC
CASSLPGGAGEQYF
>-|TRBV28|-|TRBJ1-4
TGTGCCAGCAGTTTACAGAAGACAACTAATGAAAAACTGTTTTTT
CASSLQKTTNEKLFF
>-|TRBV7-8|-|TRBJ2-1
TGTGCCAGCAGCTCTCAGGGAAGTAATGAGCAGTTCTTC
CASSSQGSNEQFF
>-|TRBV28|few|TRBJ1-2
TGTGCCAGCAGTACCTCGGGACACCTCTATGGCTACACCTTC
CASSTSGHLYGYTF
>-|TRBV28|-|TRBJ1-5
TGTGCCTCCCGGGGGTTTGGCAATCAGCCCCAGCATTTT
CASRGFGNQPQHF
>TRBD1|TRBV5-1|few|TRBJ2-7
TGCGCCAGCAGCTTTAGTCAGGGGGCGAGAGCAGTCGGCGAGCAGTACTTC
CASSFSQGARAVGEQYF
>-|TRBV9|-|TRBJ1-1
TGTGCCAGCAGCCCACCACGTGGAGAAGCTTTCTTT
CASSPPRGEAFF
>-|TRBV9|few|TRBJ1-1
TGTGCCAGCAGCGTTGACTTGGGGATAACTGGGGAAGCTTTCTTT
CASSVDLGITGEAFF
>-|TRBV19|-|TRBJ1-1
TGTGCCAGTAGTATAGATCTTGTGAACACTGAAGCTTTCTTT
CASSIDLVNTEAFF
>-|TRBV9|-|TRBJ1-1
TGTGCCAGCAGCCGTGGGGACACTGAAGCTTTCTTT
CASSRGDTEAFF
>-|TRBV7-9|few|TRBJ1-1
TGTGCCAGCAGCCCGGGCAGACAGACCCTGATGAACACTGAAGCTTTCTTT
CASSPGRQTLMNTEAFF
>-|TRBV18|-|TRBJ1-1
TGTGCCAGCTCACCACAGATGAACACTGAAGCTTTCTTT
CASSPQMNTEAFF
>-|TRBV9|-|TRBJ2-5
TGTGCCAGCAGCGTAGGCACAAACAAAGAGACCCAGTACTTC
CASSVGTNKETQYF
>TRBD1|TRBV4-3|few|TRBJ2-3
TGCGCCAGCAGCCAAGGCAGGGGGCCAGATACGCAGTATTTT
CASSQGRGPDTQYF
>-|TRBV30|few|TRBJ1-1
TGTGCCTGGGCCGGCGGGACAGAAGCTTTCTTT
CAWAGGTEAFF
>-|TRBV15|few|TRBJ2-7
TGTGCCACCAGCAAGGAGCTAAGCTCCTACGAGCAGTACTTC
CATSKELSSYEQYF
>TRBD1|TRBV9|once|TRBJ1-4
TGTGCCAGCAGCGCATCCGGGACAGCCGAAAAACTGTTTTTT
CASSASGTAEKLFF
>TRBD1|TRBV4-3|few|TRBJ2-6
TGCGCCAGCAGCCAGCTCCTTCAGGGGGCTGGGGCCAACGTCCTGACTTTC
CASSQLLQGAGANVLTF
>-|TRBV27|few|TRBJ2-7
TGTGCCAGCAGTCTCCGGGAGAGCTCCTACGAGCAGTACTTC
CASSLRESSYEQYF
>TRBD1|TRBV19|-|TRBJ2-3
TGTGCCAGTAGTAAGACAGGGAACACAGATACGCAGTATTTT
CASSKTGNTDTQYF
>-|TRBV7-3|few|TRBJ2-1
TGTGCCAGCAGCGCCCCGTCTAGTCATGAGCAGTTCTTC
CASSAPSSHEQFF
>TRBD1|TRBV20-1|few|TRBJ2-3
TGCAGTGCCCCGAGACAGGGGAAGGAGTATTTT
CSAPRQGKEYF
>-|TRBV28|-|TRBJ2-1
TGTGCCAGCAGTCCCAGGGATGAGCAGTTCTTC
CASSPRDEQFF
>TRBD1|TRBV10-3|-|TRBJ1-4
TGTGCCATCAGGGCCGGGACAGGGGGACCCTTAAGGGAAAAACTGTTTTTT
CAIRAGTGGPLREKLFF
>-|TRBV15|once|TRBJ1-2
TGTGCCACCAGCGCGAGTGGGGATCCGGGACTCGGACTAAGGTACACCTTC
CATSASGDPGLGLRYTF
>TRBD2|TRBV5-4|-|TRBJ2-7
TGTGCCAGCAGCCCGGGACTAGCGGGAGATGGATCCTACGAGCAGTACTTC
CASSPGLAGDGSYEQYF
>TRBD2|TRBV7-2|-|TRBJ2-7
TGTGCCAGCAGCTTTTCTAGCGGGATAAACGAGCAGTACTTC
CASSFSSGINEQYF
>-|TRBV15|-|TRBJ2-2
TGTGCCACCAGGCTCGTCGGGGAGCTGTTTTTT
CATRLVGELFF
>-|TRBV27|few|TRBJ1-1
TGTGCCAGCAGTTTAGGAACACGGAGGACTGAAGCTTTCTTT
CASSLGTRRTEAFF
>TRBD2|TRBV7-9|few|TRBJ2-5
TGTGCCAGCAGCTTCCCTAGCGGGTTTGGAGAGACCCAGTACTTC
CASSFPSGFGETQYF
>-|TRBV5-1|few|TRBJ2-7
TGCGCCAGCCAGGACGCCCGCACCTACGAGCAGTACTTC
CASQDARTYEQYF
>TRBD1|TRBV7-2|-|TRBJ1-5
TGTGCCAGCAGCACGGGACAGGCGCACGGTCAGCCCCAGCATTTT
CASSTGQAHGQPQHF
>-|TRBV2|-|TRBJ1-4
TGTGCCAGCTTCGGGGAAAATGAAAAACTGTTTTTT
CASFGENEKLFF
>TRBD2|TRBV7-2|few|TRBJ2-5
TGTGCCAGCAGCTTAGAGGGTAGCGGGAGTACCTCAGGGACCCAGTACTTC
CASSLEGSGSTSGTQYF
>-|TRBV29-1|few|TRBJ2-2
TGCAGCGCAATACTGGGGGCCAACACCGGGGAGCTGTTTTTT
CSAILGANTGELFF
>-|TRBV27|-|TRBJ2-7
TGTGCCAGCGGCAACGAGCAGTACTTC
CASGNEQYF
>-|TRBV14|few|TRBJ2-6
TGTGCCAGCAGCCCTGGGGGCCCGACCCCTTACTCTGGGGCCAACGTCCTGACTTTC
CASSPGGPTPYSGANVLTF
>-|TRBV29-1|-|TRBJ2-7
TGCAGCGTTGGGGAGTACTACGAGCAGTACTTC
CSVGEYYEQYF
>TRBD1|TRBV7-8|-|TRBJ2-7
TGTGCCAGCAGCCCGACAGGGGGCCTCGAGCAGTACTTC
CASSPTGGLEQYF
>TRBD2|TRBV19|-|TRBJ2-3
TGTGCCAGTACCGAGCTAAAGCGGGGGGGGACAGATACGCAGTATTTT
CASTELKRGGTDTQYF
>-|TRBV15|-|TRBJ1-6
TGTGCCACCAGCCCGGGGCGCTCACCCCTCCACTTT
CATSPGRSPLHF
>TRBD1|TRBV6-5|-|TRBJ1-2
TGTGCCAGCAGTTACTCAGGGGGCGCGGATGGCTACACCTTC
CASSYSGGADGYTF
>-|TRBV29-1|-|TRBJ1-2
TGCAGCGTTGATTTACGCTGGCGTAACTATGGCTACACCTTC
CSVDLRWRNYGYTF
>-|TRBV23-1|many|TRBJ2-3
TGCGCCAGCAGTCAGAGGGCTCCCCGAACAGATACGCAGTATTTT
CASSQRAPRTDTQYF
>-|TRBV9|-|TRBJ2-3
TGTGCCAGCAGCGTAGGCCCGACGGTGAACACAGATACGCAGTATTTT
CASSVGPTVNTDTQYF
>-|TRBV5-1|few|TRBJ2-7
TGCGCCAGCAGCGAAAGTTCACAGGTTTACGAGCAGTACTTC
CASSESSQVYEQYF
>-|TRBV21-1|few|TRBJ1-2
TGTGCCAGCAGCAAATCCAGGGACAGGGAGGATGGCTACACCTTC
CASSKSRDREDGYTF